The 30 T cell receptor beta chains below all came from one sample that was sequenced in a study of memory B cells and T cells in multiple sclerosis. CFSE-dim autoproliferating and CFSE-high non-proliferating T cells from unstimulated culture were sequenced separately. 5x10^7 CFSE-labeled PBMCs were cultured less than 8 days unstimulated, then replicate wells were pooled. These receptors' targets are unknown. Generated by immunoSEQ multiplex PCR, the TCRdb table keeps only in-frame clones and is missing some. The table lists approximately 32,000 clones, more than 75% of them singletons. Sequenced material: PBMCs from blood kept in culture. The receptors shown here come from a human donor with multiple sclerosis.

V and J are TRBV6-5 and TRBJ2-1; possibly TRBD1 for D (5 bases). CDR1 is MNHEY and CDR2 is SVGAGI in the germline V gene. This CDR3 comprises 15 residues. V lost 0 bases and J lost 9, with 15 bases in between. Here the CDR3 reads CASSYSGRALGEQFF. The CDR3 nucleotides are TGTGCCAGCAGTTACTCGGGCAGGGCCCTTGGTGAGCAGTTCTTC.

A word on this clone: The same CDR3 can be traced to other DNA sequences in this sample. V is TRBV5-1 and J is TRBJ1-2; 7 nucleotides match TRBD1. With 4 bases clipped from V and 3 bases from J, the junction kept 3 bases outside the gene matches. Germline CDR1 is SGHRS and CDR2 is YFSETQ. The CDR3 consists of 13 residues. CDR3 loop: CASSLGTDYGYTF. The DNA of the CDR3 is TGCGCCAGCAGCCTTGGGACAGACTATGGCTACACCTTC.

V and J are TRBV6-5 and TRBJ2-7; D ambiguous. V was shortened by 3 bases and J by 0 bases, with 12 bases between the two germline ends. The CDR3 extends over 15 amino acids. Germline CDR1 MNHEY, CDR2 SVGAGI. The CDR3 loop reads CASSYNGLGSYEQYF. In nucleotides, the CDR3 is TGTGCCAGCAGTTATAATGGGCTTGGCTCCTACGAGCAGTACTTC.

V usage is TRBV28 and J usage is TRBJ2-5; TRBD1 matches 9 bases. From germline, CDR1 is MDHEN and CDR2 SYDVKM. The J segment lost 2 bases and the V segment lost 5 bases, leaving 6 bases of the junction unmatched. This CDR3 contains 15 residues. As DNA, the CDR3 is TGTGCCAGCAGTAGGGACAGGGAGGGACAAGAGACCCAGTACTTC. Amino acids: CASSRDREGQETQYF.

The V call is TRBV27, the J call TRBJ2-2; D unresolved. The CDR3 covers 12 residues. Germline-derived CDR1 and CDR2 are MNHEY and SMNVEV (reference sequence). Trimming shortened V by 4 bases and J by 2 bases, and 2 bases separated the two germline ends. The CDR3 loop is CASSSNTGELFF. The CDR3 DNA reads TGTGCCAGCAGTTCCAACACCGGGGAGCTGTTTTTT.

This chain uses TRBV2 with TRBJ2-2; D may be TRBD1 (6 bases). Trimming took 4 bases from V and 5 from J, leaving 8 bases between them. This CDR3 region has 13 residues. CDR1 and CDR2 (germline): SNHLY, FYNNEI. CDR3 region: CASSATGTGELFF. The CDR3 region has the DNA TGTGCCAGCAGTGCCACAGGGACCGGGGAGCTGTTTTTT.

This rearrangement joins TRBV4-1 to TRBJ2-7; a weak D match, TRBD2 (5 bases). V shed 1 base and J shed 2 bases, with 9 bases lying between them. CDR3 length equals 14 residues. Germline values: CDR1 MGHRA, CDR2 YSYEKL. CDR3 sequence: CASSQAGVTYEQYF. DNA for the CDR3: TGCGCCAGCAGCCAAGCCGGGGTCACCTACGAGCAGTACTTC.

The V and J genes are TRBV19 and TRBJ1-1, with D unresolved. CDR3 length: 13 amino acids. V was clipped by 5 bases and J by 8 bases, with 15 bases between them. The germline V gene encodes CDR1 LNHDA and CDR2 SQIVND (reference sequence). The CDR3 loop is CASSQTPQAEAFF. CDR3 nucleotide sequence: TGTGCCAGTAGTCAAACCCCTCAAGCAGAAGCTTTCTTT.

The rearrangement links TRBV13 to TRBJ1-1; D is undetermined. The CDR3 runs 15 residues. Germline loops: CDR1 PRHDT, CDR2 FYEKMQ (reference sequence). The ends were cut back, 1 base at V and 0 bases at J, with 9 bases in the middle. The CDR3 nucleotides read TGTGCCAGCAGCTTAGATCACAGCATGAACACTGAAGCTTTCTTT. This sequence encodes CASSLDHSMNTEAFF.

This clone has only a few counts. The chain recombines TRBV7-9 with TRBJ2-7; D not resolved. Germline values: CDR1 SEHNR, CDR2 FQNEAQ (reference sequence). Trimming removed 5 bases from V and 1 base from J, with 9 bases in between. The length of the CDR3 is 13 residues. Here the CDR3 reads CASSPLGSYEQYF. The CDR3 DNA sequence: TGTGCCAGCAGCCCCCTCGGGTCCTACGAGCAGTACTTC.

The chain is built from TRBV2 and TRBJ2-3; 11 positions agree with TRBD1. V shed 7 bases and J 5 bases; nucleotides not matched to a gene: 11. Germline assignment: CDR1 SNHLY and CDR2 FYNNEI. This CDR3 spans 16 amino acids. DNA for the CDR3: TGTGCCAGCACAGCGGACAGGGGGCCTTTTGGAGATACGCAGTATTTT. Encoded protein: CASTADRGPFGDTQYF.

The chain links TRBV28 to TRBJ1-5, with TRBD1 identical over 9 bases. Looked up from germline, CDR1 is MDHEN and CDR2 is SYDVKM. The CDR3 runs to 13 residues. With V trimmed by 6 bases and J by 14 bases, 11 bases remained unmatched. CDR3 nucleotides: TGTGCCAGCAGCTTAGGGGGAAGGACAGGGGAGCATTTT. This translates into CASSLGGRTGEHF.

The rearrangement joins TRBV5-1 to TRBJ2-5; D might be TRBD1 (6 bases). The CDR3 sequence is 13 residues long. The germline CDR1 and CDR2 sequences are SGHRS and YFSETQ. V gave up 4 bases and J gave up 0 bases, with 7 bases separating them. CDR3 DNA sequence: TGCGCCAGCAGCGGGGACAACCAAGAGACCCAGTACTTC. Amino acid sequence: CASSGDNQETQYF.

The chain combines TRBV13 with TRBJ1-1; possibly TRBD1 for D (6 bases). There are 13 residues in the CDR3. Germline-derived CDR1 and CDR2 are PRHDT and FYEKMQ (reference sequence). V was shortened by 1 base and J by 4 bases, with 7 bases between the two germline ends. CDR3 amino acids: CASSLEGGTEAFF. CDR3 DNA: TGTGCCAGCAGCTTAGAGGGGGGCACTGAAGCTTTCTTT.

The V gene is TRBV7-3, the J gene TRBJ1-2; perhaps TRBD1 as D (6 bases). Per the germline V gene, CDR1 is SGHTA and CDR2 is FQGTGA. The V end was cut by 5 bases, the J end by 8 bases, with 15 bases between. The CDR3 loop spans 13 amino acids. CDR3 in amino acids: CASSQGGIGGYTF. The DNA of the CDR3 is TGTGCCAGCAGCCAAGGGGGAATTGGGGGCTACACCTTC.

The CDR3 loop reads CASRTGIGNTIYF. CDR3 sequence (DNA): TGTGCCAGCAGGACAGGGATTGGAAACACCATATATTTT. The chain is built from TRBV6-5 and TRBJ1-3; 7 bases fit TRBD1. Germline-derived CDR1 and CDR2 are MNHEY and SVGAGI. V was pared by 6 bases and J by 3 bases, with 2 bases of the junction left unmatched. The CDR3 is 13 amino acids.

This clone came up once. The genes are TRBV5-6 and TRBJ2-5, with 8 bases fitting TRBD1. The V and J ends lost 3 bases and 3 bases, in that order; junction bases with no gene match: 1. CDR3 length: 13 amino acids. CDR1 and CDR2 from the germline V gene are SGHDT and YYEEEE. CDR3 DNA sequence: TGTGCCAGCAGCTCGACAGGGGAAGAGACCCAGTACTTC. Residues: CASSSTGEETQYF.

V and J are TRBV18 and TRBJ2-1, with D possibly being TRBD1 (6 bases). V lost 8 bases, J lost 8 bases, and 13 bases lay in between. The V gene's germline CDR1 is KGHSH and CDR2 LQKENI. The CDR3 has 12 residues. In DNA form, the CDR3 reads TGTGCCAGCCGACAGGTTGTGGATGAGCAGTTCTTC. This gives the protein CASRQVVDEQFF.

The chain carries TRBV29-1 and TRBJ2-5; no clear D. The CDR3 extends over 12 amino acids. Germline V lookup: CDR1 SQVTM, CDR2 ANQGSEA. Trimming cost V 7 bases and J 5 bases, with 14 bases left between them. The CDR3 sequence is CSAATSRETQYF. In DNA, the CDR3 is TGCAGCGCCGCCACGAGCAGGGAGACCCAGTACTTC.

The V gene is TRBV5-1, the J gene TRBJ2-7; a possible D gene is TRBD1 (5 bases). This CDR3 region has 13 residues. The V and J ends lost 3 bases and 7 bases respectively, with 14 bases between them. Germline lookup yields CDR1 SGHRS and CDR2 YFSETQ. The CDR3 sequence is CASSSREGGEQYF. In DNA form, the CDR3 reads TGCGCCAGCAGCTCCAGGGAAGGTGGTGAGCAGTACTTC.

The rearrangement uses TRBV9 and TRBJ1-1; 11 bases map to TRBD1. J was trimmed by 0 bases and V by 0 bases; bases with no gene match: 25. This CDR3 comprises 24 residues. CDR1 SGDLS and CDR2 YYNGEE come from the germline V gene. CDR3 in amino acids: CASSVGLGTGTGGLFMPMNTEAFF. CDR3 in DNA: TGTGCCAGCAGCGTAGGTTTGGGAACCGGGACAGGGGGTTTGTTCATGCCCATGAACACTGAAGCTTTCTTT.

Only one count was recorded for this clone. The rearrangement uses TRBV30 and TRBJ1-5; TRBD1 matches at 7 bases. Looked up from germline, CDR1 is GTSNPN and CDR2 is SVGIG (reference sequence). V lost 2 bases to trimming and J lost 2 bases; unmatched junction nucleotides: 9. CDR3 size: 16 residues. The CDR3 sequence is CAWSLGRGLGNQPQHF. The CDR3 nucleotides are TGTGCCTGGAGTTTGGGTAGGGGGCTGGGCAATCAGCCCCAGCATTTT.

The rearrangement uses TRBV2 and TRBJ2-3, with a weak D call TRBD2 (6 bases). Germline V gene data show CDR1 as SNHLY and CDR2 as FYNNEI. Trimming pared 6 bases from V and 1 base from J, leaving 20 bases between. This CDR3 is built from 17 residues. In DNA form, the CDR3 reads TGTGCCAGCAGGGCCGGGACTTTCTTACGGGGCACAGATACGCAGTATTTT. It is translated as CASRAGTFLRGTDTQYF.

The chain has TRBV29-1 and TRBJ2-1, with 9 bases matching TRBD2. V dropped 4 bases and J dropped 4; count of bases not matched to a gene: 2. The germline V gene encodes CDR1 SQVTM and CDR2 ANQGSEA. The CDR3 sequence is 13 residues long. In nucleotides, the CDR3 is TGCAGCGTTGCAAGCGGGAGGTACAATGAGCAGTTCTTC. It yields the protein CSVASGRYNEQFF.

The chain links TRBV19 to TRBJ2-1; the D is unclear. Trimming removed 2 bases at V and 0 bases at J, with 8 bases between. The CDR3 is 15 residues long. CDR1 is LNHDA, CDR2 SQIVND, per germline (reference sequence). The chain's CDR3 is CASSISVLSYNEQFF. CDR3 coding DNA: TGTGCCAGTAGTATATCTGTACTCTCCTACAATGAGCAGTTCTTC.

The chain carries TRBV5-1 and TRBJ2-1; 10 nucleotides align to TRBD1. The germline gives CDR1 SGHRS, CDR2 YFSETQ. Trimming took 4 bases from V and 6 from J; bases not matched to a gene: 13. There are 17 residues in the CDR3. Here the CDR3 reads CASSGGQGGALGNEQFF. Written as DNA, the CDR3 is TGCGCCAGCAGCGGAGGACAGGGGGGCGCCCTGGGCAATGAGCAGTTCTTC. Drawing the rest from reference TRBV5-1 and TRBJ2-1, the complete variable domain is KAGVTQTPRYLIKTRGQQVTLSCSPISGHRSVSWYQQTPGQGLQFLFEYFSETQRNKGNFPGRFSGRQFSNSRSEMNVSTLELGDSALYLCASSGGQGGALGNEQFFGPGTRLTVL.

This chain uses TRBV28 with TRBJ2-2; 9 bases agree with TRBD1. Germline assignment: CDR1 MDHEN and CDR2 SYDVKM. The CDR3 loop spans 16 amino acids. The trim removed 4 bases at V and 6 bases at J, leaving 9 bases unmatched. The CDR3: CASSWDRELVAGELFF. The CDR3 bases are TGTGCCAGCAGTTGGGACAGGGAACTAGTCGCCGGGGAGCTGTTTTTT.

This chain connects TRBV2 to TRBJ1-1; a possible D gene is TRBD1 (6 bases). V lost 6 bases and J 7 bases, leaving 15 bases between the germline ends. Germline V gene sequence: CDR1 SNHLY, CDR2 FYNNEI. The CDR3 sequence is 13 residues long. The CDR3 sequence: CASSSRGAGEAFF. The CDR3 nucleotides read TGTGCCAGCAGCTCCCGGGGGGCCGGTGAAGCTTTCTTT.

This chain connects TRBV6-6 to TRBJ1-4; TRBD1 matches at 7 bases. This CDR3 has 14 residues. The germline V gene encodes CDR1 MNHNY and CDR2 SVGAGI (reference sequence). V lost 5 bases, J lost 3 bases, and 3 bases stayed unmatched. The CDR3, as DNA: TGTGCCAGCAGTGATGGGACAGCTAATGAAAAACTGTTTTTT. Amino acid sequence: CASSDGTANEKLFF.

The rearrangement joins TRBV13 to TRBJ1-1; no definite D call. Germline lookup yields CDR1 PRHDT and CDR2 FYEKMQ (reference sequence). This CDR3 is built from 17 residues. V dropped 2 bases and J dropped 1 base, with 17 bases sitting between them. CDR3 bases: TGTGCCAGCAGCTTAACCTCAATTGGTACAGAGAACACTGAAGCTTTCTTT. Translated, it gives CASSLTSIGTENTEAFF.